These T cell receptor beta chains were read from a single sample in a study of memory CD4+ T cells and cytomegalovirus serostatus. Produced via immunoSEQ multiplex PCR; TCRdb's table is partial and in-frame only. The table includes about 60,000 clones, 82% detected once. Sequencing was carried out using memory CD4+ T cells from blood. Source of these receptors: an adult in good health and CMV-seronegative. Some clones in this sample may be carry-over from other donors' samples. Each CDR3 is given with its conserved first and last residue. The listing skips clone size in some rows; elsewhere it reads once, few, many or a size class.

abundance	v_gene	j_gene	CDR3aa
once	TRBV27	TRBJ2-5	CASSLSNRVAGTQETQYF
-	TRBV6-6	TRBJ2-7	CASKVAGPYEQYF
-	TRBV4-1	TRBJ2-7	CASSQASGTGTYEQYF
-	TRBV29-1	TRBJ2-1	CSVDSGSSYNEQFF
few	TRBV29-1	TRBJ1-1	CSVGGRGGNTEAFF
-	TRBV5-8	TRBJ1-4	CASSLEPVNEKLFF
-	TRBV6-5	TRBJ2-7	CASTQIAGPYEQYF
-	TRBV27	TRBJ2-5	CASSFGPLWQTQYF
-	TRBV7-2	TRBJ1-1	CASSPWTGGNTEAFF
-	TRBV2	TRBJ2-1	CASSKLAGGSYNEQFF
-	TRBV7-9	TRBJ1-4	CASSLGGIRGNEKLFF
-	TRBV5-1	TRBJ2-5	CASSFRQRETQYF
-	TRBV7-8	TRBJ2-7	CASSQQRSGATGYEQYF
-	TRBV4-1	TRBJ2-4	CASSQVQAGLAKNIQYF
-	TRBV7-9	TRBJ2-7	CASSSGRGEQYF
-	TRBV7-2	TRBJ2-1	CASSLRIAGHEQFF
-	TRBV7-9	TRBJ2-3	CASEVGAGTDTQYF
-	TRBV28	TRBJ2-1	CASRRDYSYNEQFF
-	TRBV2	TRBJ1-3	CASSRDAGNTIYF
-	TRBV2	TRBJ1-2	CASSYGTVNYGYTF
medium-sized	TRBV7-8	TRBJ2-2	CASSLDLAAGELFF
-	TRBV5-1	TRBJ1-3	CASSFGNSGNTIYF
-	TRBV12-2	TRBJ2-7	CASRLMARRSYEQYF